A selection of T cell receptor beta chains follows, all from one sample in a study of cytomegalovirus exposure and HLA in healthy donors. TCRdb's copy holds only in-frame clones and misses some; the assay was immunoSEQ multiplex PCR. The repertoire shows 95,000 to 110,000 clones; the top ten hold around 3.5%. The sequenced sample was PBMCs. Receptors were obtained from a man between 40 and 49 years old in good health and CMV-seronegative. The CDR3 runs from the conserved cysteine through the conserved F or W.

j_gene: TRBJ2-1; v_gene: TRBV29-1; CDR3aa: CSVEEPTSRSYNEQFF
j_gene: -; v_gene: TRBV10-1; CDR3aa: CASSAGGTSGKYEQYF
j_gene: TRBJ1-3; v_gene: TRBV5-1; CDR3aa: CASSLGSISSGNTIYF
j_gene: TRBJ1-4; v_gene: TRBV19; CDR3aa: CASSLTGAEKLFF
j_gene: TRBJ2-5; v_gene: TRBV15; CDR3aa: CATSRDSQRGEETQYF
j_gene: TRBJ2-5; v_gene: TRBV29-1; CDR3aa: CSVAPSGSASLETQYF
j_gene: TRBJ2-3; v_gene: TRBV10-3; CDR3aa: CAIGTGVADTQYF
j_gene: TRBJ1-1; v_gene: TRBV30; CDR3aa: CAWSASGEANTEAFF
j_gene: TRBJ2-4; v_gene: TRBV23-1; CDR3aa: CASSQSNRRGGDIQYF
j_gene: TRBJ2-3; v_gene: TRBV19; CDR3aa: CASSFSGGSSPDTQYF
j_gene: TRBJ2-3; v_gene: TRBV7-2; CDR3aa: CASSLPPRTQYF
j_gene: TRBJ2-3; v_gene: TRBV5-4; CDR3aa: CASSLGQGSTDTQYF
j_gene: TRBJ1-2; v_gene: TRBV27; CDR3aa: CASSLTGLVSGYTF
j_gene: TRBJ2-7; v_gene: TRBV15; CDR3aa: CATSRDKGVEQYF
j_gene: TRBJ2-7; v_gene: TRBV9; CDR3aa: CASSVGLAGGPWEQYF
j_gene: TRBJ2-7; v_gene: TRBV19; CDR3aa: CASSAPGTSNEQYF
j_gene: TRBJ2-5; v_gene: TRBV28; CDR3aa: CASSPQKTGEETQYF
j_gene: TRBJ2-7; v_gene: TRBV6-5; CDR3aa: CASSSKGTSSYEQYF
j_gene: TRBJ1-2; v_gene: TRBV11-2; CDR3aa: CASSLEGSPNYGYTF
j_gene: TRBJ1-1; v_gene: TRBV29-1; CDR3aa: CSVIQGNTEAFF
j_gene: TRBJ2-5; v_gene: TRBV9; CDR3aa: CASSVTPENQETQYF
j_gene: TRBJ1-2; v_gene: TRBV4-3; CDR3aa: CASSQEGQGNGYTF
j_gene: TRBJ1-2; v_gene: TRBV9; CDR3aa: CASSALGTGKGYTF
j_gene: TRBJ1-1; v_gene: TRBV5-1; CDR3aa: CASSPRTGNTEAFF
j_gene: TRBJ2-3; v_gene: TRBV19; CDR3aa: CASSIWESGPRRGDTQYF
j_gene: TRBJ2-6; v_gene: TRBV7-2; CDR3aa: CASSLLTGFMSGANVLTF
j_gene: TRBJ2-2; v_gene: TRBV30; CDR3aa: CAWSRQGASFGELFF
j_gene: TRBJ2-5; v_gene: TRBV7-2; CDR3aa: CASSLELARNSETQYF
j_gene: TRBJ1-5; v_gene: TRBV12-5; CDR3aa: CASAQSLPGRGAVSQPQHF
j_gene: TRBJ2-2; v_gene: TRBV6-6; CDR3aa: CASSPPGTANTGELFF
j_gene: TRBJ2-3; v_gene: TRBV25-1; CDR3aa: CASSGPTQQKIRTDTQYF
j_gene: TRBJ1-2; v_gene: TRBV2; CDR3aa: CAAKPGTGHNYGYTF
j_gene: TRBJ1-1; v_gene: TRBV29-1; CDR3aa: CSVEGGTEAFF
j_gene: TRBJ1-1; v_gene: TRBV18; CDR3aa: CASSPRDPRNTEAFF
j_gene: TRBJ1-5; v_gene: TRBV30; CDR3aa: CASSGVYSNQPQHF
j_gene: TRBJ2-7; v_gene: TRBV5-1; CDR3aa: CASSFLANEQYF
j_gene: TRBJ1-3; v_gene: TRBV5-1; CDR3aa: CASSPGATGNTIYF
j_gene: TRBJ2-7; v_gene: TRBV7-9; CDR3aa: CASSLVGQGVYEQYF
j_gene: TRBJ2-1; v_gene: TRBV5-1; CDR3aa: CASSLNGVSYDEQFF
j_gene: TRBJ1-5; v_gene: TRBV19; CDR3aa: CASSLSDSFYNQPQHF
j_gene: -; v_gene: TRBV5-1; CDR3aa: CASSLGGGSSYEQYF
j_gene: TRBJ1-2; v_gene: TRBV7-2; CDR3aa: CASSRRDIFNYGYTF
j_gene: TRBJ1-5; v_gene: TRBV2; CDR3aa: CASREGRGNQPQHF
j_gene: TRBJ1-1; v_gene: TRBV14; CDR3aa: CASSQYRGTKSEAFF